The T cell receptor beta chain under discussion was sequenced for a study of T cells in Graves' hyperthyroidism and ophthalmopathy. Study overall: At initial diagnosis, before any treatment had begun, peripheral blood was obtained. Study-wide points: A 13 V-J model separated ophthalmopathy from stable hyperthyroidism.

The source of the PBMCs was approximately 10 ml of fresh peripheral blood. Germline assignment: CDR1 SGDLS and CDR2 YYNGEE. The CDR3 covers 13 residues. V lost 7 bases, J lost 2 bases, and 11 bases lay in between. There were TCR beta CDR3 regions amplified from RNA transcripts. A first-round RT-PCR of the TCR CDR3 used the HTBI primer set. A single record per CDR3 protein comes from TCRdb applying MiXCR to the multiplex PCR reads. The table shows a few hundred thousand distinct CDR3 sequences, with 20% to 25% occurring only once. About this clonotype itself: What it binds is not known.

Input material: blood. This chain joins TRBV9 and TRBJ2-3, with D tentatively TRBD2 (6 bases). This receptor was identified in a man younger than 40 with Graves' ophthalmopathy. This CDR3 reads CASSGDLTDTQYF. The DNA for the CDR3 is TGTGCCAGCTCGGGGGACCTCACAGATACGCAGTATTTT.